This TCR beta chain appears in the sequencing data of a study of STAT5B mutations in CD4+ large granular lymphocyte leukemia. Study outcomes and limitations: Top patient clones used TRBV06 genes more often: 8/27 versus 2/35 in controls. Without putative leukemic clones, patient CD4-sorted repertoires remained more clonal than healthy CD4+ repertoires. Main leukemic clonotypes were patient-specific, but roughly 25% appeared at low frequency elsewhere.

This clone was observed once. The target antigen is unknown. Data came from immunoSEQ multiplex PCR; TCRdb stores just in-frame clones and leaves some out. The table includes roughly 30,000 clones, under 80% detected once. V was cut by 6 bases and J by 3 bases, with 23 bases left in between. Germline V lookup: CDR1 MDHEN, CDR2 SYDVKM. This CDR3 region has 18 residues. The rearrangement uses TRBV28 and TRBJ1-4; D might be TRBD1 (5 bases). The receptor was isolated from a human donor in good health. The specimen was CD4+ T cells from blood buffy coats. This CDR3 reads CASRNHIRGRGANEKLFF. CDR3 nucleotides: TGTGCCAGCAGAAACCATATTCGGGGCCGTGGGGCTAATGAAAAACTGTTTTTT.